This T cell receptor beta chain appears in the sequencing data of a study of T cell changes during pregnancy in multiple sclerosis. Assay used: immunoSEQ multiplex PCR; TCRdb lists only in-frame clones, some missing. The table shows 50,000 to 70,000 clones, with around 91% occurring only once. Germline values: CDR1 SQVTM, CDR2 ANQGSEA. The CDR3 is 13 residues long. V shed 3 bases and J shed 2 bases, with 11 bases lying between them. This sequence was found in a female donor in good health, enrolled as a control in a pregnancy study. This chain joins TRBV29-1 and TRBJ2-7, with a possible D match to TRBD2 (6 bases). Sequences were derived from peripheral blood, sampled in the third trimester of pregnancy. CDR3 in DNA: TGCAGCGTTGAGGGGACTGGGACCTACGAGCAGTACTTC. This codes for CSVEGTGTYEQYF.